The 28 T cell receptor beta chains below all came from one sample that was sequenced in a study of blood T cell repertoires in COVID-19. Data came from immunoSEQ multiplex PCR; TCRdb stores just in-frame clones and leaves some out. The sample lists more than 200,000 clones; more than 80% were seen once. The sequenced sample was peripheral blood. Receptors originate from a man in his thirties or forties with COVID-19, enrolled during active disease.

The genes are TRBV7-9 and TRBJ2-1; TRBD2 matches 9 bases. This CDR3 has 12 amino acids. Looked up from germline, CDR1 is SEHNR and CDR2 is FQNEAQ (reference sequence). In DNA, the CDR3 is TGTGTAGCGGGAGACTCCTACAATGAGCAGTTCTTC. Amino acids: CVAGDSYNEQFF.

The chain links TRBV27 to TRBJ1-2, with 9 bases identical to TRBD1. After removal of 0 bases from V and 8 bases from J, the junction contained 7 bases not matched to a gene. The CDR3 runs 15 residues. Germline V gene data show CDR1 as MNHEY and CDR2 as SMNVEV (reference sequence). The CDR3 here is CASSLSGTGRSGYTF. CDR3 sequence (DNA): TGTGCCAGCAGTTTATCGGGGACAGGGAGGAGCGGCTACACCTTC.

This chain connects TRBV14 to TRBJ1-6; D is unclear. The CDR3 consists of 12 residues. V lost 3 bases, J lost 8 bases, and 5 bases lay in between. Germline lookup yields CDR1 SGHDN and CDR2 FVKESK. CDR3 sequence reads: CASSHSYSPLHF. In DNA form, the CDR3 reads TGTGCCAGCAGCCATAGTTATTCACCCCTCCACTTT.

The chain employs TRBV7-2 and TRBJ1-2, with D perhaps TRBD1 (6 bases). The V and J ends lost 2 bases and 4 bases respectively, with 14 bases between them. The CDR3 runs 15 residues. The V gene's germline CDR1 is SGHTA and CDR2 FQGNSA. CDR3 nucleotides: TGTGCCAGCAGCTTAAACGGCGGGGGCCCCTATGGCTACACCTTC. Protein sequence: CASSLNGGGPYGYTF. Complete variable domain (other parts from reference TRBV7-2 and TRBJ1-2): GAGVSQSPSNKVTEKGKDVELRCDPISGHTALYWYRQSLGQGLEFLIYFQGNSAPDKSGLPSDRFSAERTGGSVSTLTIQRTQQEDSAVYLCASSLNGGGPYGYTFGSGTRLTVV.

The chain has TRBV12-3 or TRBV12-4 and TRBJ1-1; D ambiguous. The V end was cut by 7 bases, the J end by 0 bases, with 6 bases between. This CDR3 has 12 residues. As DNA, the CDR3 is TGTGCCAGCAACTTAATGAACACTGAAGCTTTCTTT. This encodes CASNLMNTEAFF.

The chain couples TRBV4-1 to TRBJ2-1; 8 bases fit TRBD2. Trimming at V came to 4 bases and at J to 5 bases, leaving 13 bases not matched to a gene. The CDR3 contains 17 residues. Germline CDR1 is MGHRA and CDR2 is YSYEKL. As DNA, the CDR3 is TGCGCCAGCAGCCCAATATCTAGCGGGTTCCTAAACAATGAGCAGTTCTTC. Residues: CASSPISSGFLNNEQFF.

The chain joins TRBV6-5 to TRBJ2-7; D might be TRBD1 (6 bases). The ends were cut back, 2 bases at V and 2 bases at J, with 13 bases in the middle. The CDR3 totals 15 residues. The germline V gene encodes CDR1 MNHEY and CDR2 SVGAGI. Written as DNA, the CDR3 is TGTGCCAGCAGTTACAAAGGACAGCCCACCTACGAGCAGTACTTC. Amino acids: CASSYKGQPTYEQYF.

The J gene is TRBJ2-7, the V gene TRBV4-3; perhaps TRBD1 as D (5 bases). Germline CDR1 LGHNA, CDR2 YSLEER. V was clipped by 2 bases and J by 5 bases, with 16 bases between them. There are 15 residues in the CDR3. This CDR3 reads CASSQSLQVTHEQYF. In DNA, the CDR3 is TGCGCCAGCAGCCAATCCTTACAGGTTACCCACGAGCAGTACTTC.

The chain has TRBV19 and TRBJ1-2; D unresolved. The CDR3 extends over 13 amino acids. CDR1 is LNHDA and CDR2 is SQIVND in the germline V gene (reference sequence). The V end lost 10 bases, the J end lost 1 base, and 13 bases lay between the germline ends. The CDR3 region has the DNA TGTGCCACCTATTCGGCGGGTAACTATGGCTACACCTTC. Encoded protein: CATYSAGNYGYTF.

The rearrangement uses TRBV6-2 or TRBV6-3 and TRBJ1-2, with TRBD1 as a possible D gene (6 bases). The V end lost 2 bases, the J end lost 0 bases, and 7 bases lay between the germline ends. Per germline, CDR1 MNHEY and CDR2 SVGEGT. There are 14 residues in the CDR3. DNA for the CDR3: TGTGCCAGCAGTTACGGACAGCCTAACTATGGCTACACCTTC. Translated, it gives CASSYGQPNYGYTF.

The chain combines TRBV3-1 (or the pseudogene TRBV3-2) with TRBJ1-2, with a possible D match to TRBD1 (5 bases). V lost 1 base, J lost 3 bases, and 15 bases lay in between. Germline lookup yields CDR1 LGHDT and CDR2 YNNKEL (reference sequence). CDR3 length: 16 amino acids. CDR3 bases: TGTGCCAGCAGCCAAGTAGTCGGGGGTTGGGACTATGGCTACACCTTC. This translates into CASSQVVGGWDYGYTF.

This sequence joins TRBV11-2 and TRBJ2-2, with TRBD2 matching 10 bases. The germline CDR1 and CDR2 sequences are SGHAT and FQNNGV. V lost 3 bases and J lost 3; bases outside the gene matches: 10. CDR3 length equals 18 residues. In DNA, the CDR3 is TGTGCCAGCAGCTTTAGCCCTAGCGGGAGTCGGTACACCGGGGAGCTGTTTTTT. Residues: CASSFSPSGSRYTGELFF.

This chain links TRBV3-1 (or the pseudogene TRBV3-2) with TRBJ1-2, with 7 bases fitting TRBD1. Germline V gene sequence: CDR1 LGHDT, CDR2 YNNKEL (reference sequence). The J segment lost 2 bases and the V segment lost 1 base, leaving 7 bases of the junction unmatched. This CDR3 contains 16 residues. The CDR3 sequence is CASSQGGDRVNYGYTF. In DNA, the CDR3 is TGTGCCAGCAGCCAAGGCGGGGACAGAGTAAACTATGGCTACACCTTC.

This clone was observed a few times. This CDR3 is CASSLTGDPYEQYF. DNA of the CDR3: TGCGCCAGCAGCCTCACAGGGGACCCCTACGAGCAGTACTTC. The V gene is TRBV5-1, the J gene TRBJ2-7; TRBD1 matches at 7 bases. Germline V gene sequence: CDR1 SGHRS, CDR2 YFSETQ. V lost 4 bases and J lost 2; bases outside the gene matches: 6. This CDR3 region has 14 residues.

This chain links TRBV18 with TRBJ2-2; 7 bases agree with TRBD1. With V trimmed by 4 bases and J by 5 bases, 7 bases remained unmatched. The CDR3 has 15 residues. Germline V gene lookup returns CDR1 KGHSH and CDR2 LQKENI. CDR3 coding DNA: TGTGCCAGCTCACAGGCTCTGACAGGGACCGGGGAGCTGTTTTTT. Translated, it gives CASSQALTGTGELFF.

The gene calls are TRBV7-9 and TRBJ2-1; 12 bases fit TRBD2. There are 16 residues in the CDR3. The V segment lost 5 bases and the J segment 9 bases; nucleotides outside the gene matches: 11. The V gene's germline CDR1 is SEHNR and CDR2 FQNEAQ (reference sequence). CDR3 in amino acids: CASSPRASGGAGEQFF. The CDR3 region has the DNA TGTGCCAGCAGCCCAAGAGCTAGCGGGGGGGCAGGTGAGCAGTTCTTC.

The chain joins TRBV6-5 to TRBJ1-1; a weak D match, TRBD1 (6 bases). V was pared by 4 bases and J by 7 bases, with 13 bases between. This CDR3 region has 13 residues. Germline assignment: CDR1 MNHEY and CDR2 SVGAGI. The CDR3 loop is CASSFTTGIEAFF. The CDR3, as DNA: TGTGCCAGCAGTTTCACTACAGGGATTGAAGCTTTCTTT.

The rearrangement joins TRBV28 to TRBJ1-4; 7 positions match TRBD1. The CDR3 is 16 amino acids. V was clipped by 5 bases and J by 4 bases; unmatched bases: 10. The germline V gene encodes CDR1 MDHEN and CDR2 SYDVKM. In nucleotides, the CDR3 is TGTGCCAGCAGTACTTCTCCGGGACAGTATAATGAAAAACTGTTTTTT. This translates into CASSTSPGQYNEKLFF.

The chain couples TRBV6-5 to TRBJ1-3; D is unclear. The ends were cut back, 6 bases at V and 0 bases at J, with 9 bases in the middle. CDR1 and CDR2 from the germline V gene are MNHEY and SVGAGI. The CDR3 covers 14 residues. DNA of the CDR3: TGTGCCAGCAGGCCTAGTAGCTCTGGAAACACCATATATTTT. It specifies CASRPSSSGNTIYF.

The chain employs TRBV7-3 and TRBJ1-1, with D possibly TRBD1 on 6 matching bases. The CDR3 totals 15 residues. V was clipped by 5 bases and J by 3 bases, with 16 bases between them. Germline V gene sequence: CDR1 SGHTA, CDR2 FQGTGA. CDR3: CASSPYRVEDTEAFF. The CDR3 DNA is TGTGCCAGCAGCCCCTACAGGGTGGAGGACACTGAAGCTTTCTTT.

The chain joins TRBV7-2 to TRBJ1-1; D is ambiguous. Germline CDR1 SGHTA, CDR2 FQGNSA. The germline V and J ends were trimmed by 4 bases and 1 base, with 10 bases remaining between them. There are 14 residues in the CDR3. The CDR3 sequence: CASSYGKQNTEAFF. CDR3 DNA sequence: TGTGCCAGCAGCTACGGGAAGCAGAACACTGAAGCTTTCTTT.

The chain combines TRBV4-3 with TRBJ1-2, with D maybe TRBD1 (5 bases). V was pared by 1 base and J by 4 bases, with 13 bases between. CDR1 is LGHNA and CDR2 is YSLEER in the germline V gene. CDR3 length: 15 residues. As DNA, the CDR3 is TGCGCCAGCAGCCAAGTCTCAGGGATGATCTATGGCTACACCTTC. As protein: CASSQVSGMIYGYTF.

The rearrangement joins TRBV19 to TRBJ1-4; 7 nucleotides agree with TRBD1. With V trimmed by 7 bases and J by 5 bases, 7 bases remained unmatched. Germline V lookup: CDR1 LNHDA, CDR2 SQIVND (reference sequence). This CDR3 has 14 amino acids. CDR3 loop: CASNPGTVNEKLFF. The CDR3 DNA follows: TGTGCCAGTAACCCCGGGACAGTAAATGAAAAACTGTTTTTT.

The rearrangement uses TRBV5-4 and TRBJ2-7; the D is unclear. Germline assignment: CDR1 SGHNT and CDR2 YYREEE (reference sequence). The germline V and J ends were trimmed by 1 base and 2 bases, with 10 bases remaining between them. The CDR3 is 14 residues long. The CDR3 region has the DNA TGTGCCAGCAGCTTGAAACAGTCAACCTACGAGCAGTACTTC. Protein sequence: CASSLKQSTYEQYF.

The CDR3 sequence: CAWARQSNSPLHF. CDR3 in DNA: TGTGCCTGGGCGCGACAGTCTAATTCACCCCTCCACTTT. The chain combines TRBV30 with TRBJ1-6; perhaps TRBD1 as D (5 bases). CDR1 GTSNPN and CDR2 SVGIG come from the germline V gene (reference sequence). The CDR3 spans 13 residues. The V end lost 5 bases, the J end lost 6 bases, and 11 bases lay between the germline ends.

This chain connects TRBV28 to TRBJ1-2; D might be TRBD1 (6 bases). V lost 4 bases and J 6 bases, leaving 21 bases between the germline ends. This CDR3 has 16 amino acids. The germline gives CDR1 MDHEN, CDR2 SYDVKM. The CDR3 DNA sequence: TGTGCCAGCAGTTCCGGGGGGCCAGTGGCCAGGGATGGCTACACCTTC. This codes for CASSSGGPVARDGYTF.

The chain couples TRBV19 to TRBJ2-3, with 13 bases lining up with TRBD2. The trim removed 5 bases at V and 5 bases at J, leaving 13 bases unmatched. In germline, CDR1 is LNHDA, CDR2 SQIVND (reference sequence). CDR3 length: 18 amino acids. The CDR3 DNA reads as TGTGCCAGTAGTTCCCCGGGACTAGCGGGATCGAAGGGAGATACGCAGTATTTT. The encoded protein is CASSSPGLAGSKGDTQYF.

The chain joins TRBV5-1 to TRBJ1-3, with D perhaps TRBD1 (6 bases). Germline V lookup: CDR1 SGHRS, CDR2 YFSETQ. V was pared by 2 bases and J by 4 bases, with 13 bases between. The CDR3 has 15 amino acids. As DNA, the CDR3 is TGCGCCAGCAGCTTCGAAACTGGACAGGGAAACACCATATATTTT. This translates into CASSFETGQGNTIYF.